Sequencing of this T cell receptor beta chain was carried out in a study of CDR3 diversity in severe acne. Using its own MiXCR run on the PCR reads, TCRdb lists one record per CDR3 protein. The data show around 83,000 distinct CDR3 sequences, 45% to 50% seen once. This clonotype was detected only once. A much more abundant neighbour one base away suggests this may be a read error. Without the conserved terminal phenylalanine or tryptophan, this CDR3 likely stems from a read error. Germline V CDR1 and CDR2: MNHNS, SASEGT. The CDR3 sequence is 14 residues long. V dropped 6 bases and J dropped 4 bases, with 16 bases sitting between them.

V is TRBV6-1 and J is TRBJ2-7; TRBD1 might be the D (7 bases). Sequencing was done on a sample of blood. This receptor was identified in a male donor with severe acne vulgaris. CDR3: CASRAGGLEYEQYY. The CDR3 nucleotides are TGTGCCAGCAGGGCAGGGGGACTGGAATACGAGCAGTACTAC.